The entry below describes one T cell receptor beta chain. This entry belongs to a study of control samples from healthy donors and cancer patients. Trimming stripped 2 bases from V and 4 bases from J, with 17 bases between. CDR1 is SNHLY, CDR2 FYNNEI, per germline. CDR3 length: 16 residues. Clones were read by immunoSEQ multiplex PCR, and TCRdb kept only the in-frame ones, dropping some. The sample contains roughly 190,000 clones, roughly nine tenths of which appear only once. This receptor was obtained from a man aged 25 to 40 in good health. The sequencing input was blood. V usage is TRBV2 and J usage is TRBJ1-2, with D uncertain. The CDR3 spells CASSEQSKSWAYGYTF. The DNA for the CDR3 is TGTGCCAGCAGTGAACAGTCAAAGAGCTGGGCCTATGGCTACACCTTC.